The entry that follows covers one TCR beta chain sequence. The sample belongs to a study of blood T cell repertoires in COVID-19. With V trimmed by 0 bases and J by 2 bases, 1 base remained unmatched. Germline V gene data show CDR1 as SGHRS and CDR2 as YFSETQ. CDR3 length equals 15 residues. The method was immunoSEQ multiplex PCR; TCRdb's version includes in-frame clones alone and lacks a portion of them. The sample records about 200,000 clones, roughly 87% being singletons. The receptor comes from a woman aged 25-40 years who had recovered from COVID-19. The sequencing sample was made of PBMCs or T cells enriched from blood (not recorded which). The rearrangement links TRBV5-1 to TRBJ1-4; 7 bases match TRBD1. This chain's CDR3 is CASSLGGGTNEKLFF. CDR3 in DNA: TGCGCCAGCAGCTTGGGAGGGGGCACTAATGAAAAACTGTTTTTT.